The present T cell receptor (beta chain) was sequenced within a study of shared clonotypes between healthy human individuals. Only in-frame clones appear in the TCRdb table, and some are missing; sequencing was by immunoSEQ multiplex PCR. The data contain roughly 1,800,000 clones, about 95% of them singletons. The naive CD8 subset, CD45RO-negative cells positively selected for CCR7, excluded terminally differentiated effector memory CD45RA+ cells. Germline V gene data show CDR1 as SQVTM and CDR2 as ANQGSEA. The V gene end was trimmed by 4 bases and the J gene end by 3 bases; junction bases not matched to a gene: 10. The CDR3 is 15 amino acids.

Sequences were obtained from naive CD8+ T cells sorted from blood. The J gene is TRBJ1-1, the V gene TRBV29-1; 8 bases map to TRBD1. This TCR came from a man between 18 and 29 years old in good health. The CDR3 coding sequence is TGCAGCGTTGTAGGGGCAGGGGGCACGTACACTGAAGCTTTCTTT. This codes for CSVVGAGGTYTEAFF.